This TCR beta chain was sequenced in a study of Ad26.COV2.S vaccination and SARS-CoV-2 variants. Study-wide findings and caveats: In vaccinated individuals, spike-specific CD8+ and CD4+ T cell responses reportedly displayed substantial breadth.

Treatment here: around 19 received Ad26.COV2.S at low or high dose, single or two shots; 5 received placebo; per-sample allocation not given. Repertoires come from day 63 after the first vaccine or placebo injection. Points on this clone: The antigen is unknown.

Here immunoSEQ multiplex PCR was the method, and the copy in TCRdb shows in-frame clones only, minus some. The sample has roughly 320,000 clones; 70% to 90% are singletons. The CDR3 has 20 amino acids. The germline V and J ends were trimmed by 2 bases and 5 bases, with 31 bases remaining between them. Germline CDR1 reads LNHNV; CDR2 reads YYDKDF (reference sequence). This rearrangement joins TRBV15 to TRBJ2-7; TRBD2 might be the D (5 bases). This clonotype originated in a person aged 18-60 years who received the Ad26.COV2.S COVID-19 vaccine or a placebo. Sequencing used peripheral blood, obtained in a trial of Ad26.COV2.S vaccine versus placebo. CDR3 in amino acids: CATSRTYSDVGIGVPHEQYF. The CDR3, as DNA: TGTGCCACCAGCAGAACCTATTCGGACGTTGGGATCGGGGTTCCCCACGAGCAGTACTTC.